Below, 26 T cell receptor beta chains from the same sample are listed, as sequenced in a study of Ad26.COV2.S vaccination and SARS-CoV-2 variants. The repertoire was sequenced with immunoSEQ multiplex PCR; TCRdb's copy has only in-frame clones and lacks some. The table lists more than 300,000 clones, approximately 90% of them singletons. The treatment here: 15 to 20 received Ad26.COV2.S at low or high dose, single or two shots; about 5 received placebo; per-sample allocation not given. Day 63 following the first vaccine or placebo injection was when the samples were taken. Source: peripheral blood, taken in a trial of Ad26.COV2.S vaccine versus placebo. The receptors come from a person between 18 and 60 years old who received the Ad26.COV2.S COVID-19 vaccine or a placebo.

This clone was counted once. The J gene is TRBJ2-7, the V gene TRBV20-1; TRBD2 might be the D (5 bases). Germline V CDR1 and CDR2: DFQATT, SNEGSKA (reference sequence). Trimming left V 3 bases short and J 3 bases short, with 15 bases between. This CDR3 region has 14 residues. CDR3 loop: CSASTSGIYYEQYF. For the CDR3, the DNA is TGCAGTGCTAGTACTTCGGGGATCTACTACGAGCAGTACTTC.

The genes are TRBV7-9 and TRBJ1-2; unclear D gene. The CDR3 runs to 14 residues. From germline, CDR1 is SEHNR and CDR2 FQNEAQ (reference sequence). Between the trimmed V and J ends, which lost 1 base and 4 bases, there was a span of 10 bases. The chain's CDR3 is CASSLVGPFYGYTF. The CDR3 bases are TGTGCCAGCAGCTTAGTAGGGCCGTTCTATGGCTACACCTTC.

The rearrangement joins TRBV5-1 to TRBJ1-1; the match to TRBD1 covers 8 bases. CDR1 and CDR2 (germline): SGHRS, YFSETQ. CDR3 length equals 16 residues. Trimming cost V 4 bases and J 1 base; bases outside gene matches: 9. CDR3 nucleotides: TGCGCCAGCAGCCCGACGGCCGGGACAGGGAACACTGAAGCTTTCTTT. It specifies CASSPTAGTGNTEAFF.

This clone came up a few times. The CDR3, as DNA: TGTGCCAGCAGTTACAGCTCTGGAAACACCATATATTTT. As protein: CASSYSSGNTIYF. The chain joins TRBV12-3 or TRBV12-4 to TRBJ1-3, with D unclear. This CDR3 is 13 amino acids long. With 4 bases removed from V and 0 bases from J, the gap between germline ends came to 4 bases.

The rearrangement joins TRBV5-8 to TRBJ1-1, with D unclear. This CDR3 has 14 residues. Germline V CDR1 and CDR2: SGHTS, YDEGEE. V was trimmed by 0 bases and J by 0 bases, leaving 6 bases between them. DNA for the CDR3: TGTGCCAGCAGCTTGGTAGGCTTGAACACTGAAGCTTTCTTT. The encoded protein is CASSLVGLNTEAFF.

The table lists this clone with a count of one. The chain couples TRBV19 to TRBJ2-1; TRBD2 matches 14 bases. CDR1 and CDR2 (germline): LNHDA, SQIVND (reference sequence). V shed 5 bases and J 0 bases; nucleotides not matched to a gene: 6. The CDR3 has 18 residues. CDR3 sequence (DNA): TGTGCCAGTAGTGGGGGACTAGCGGGGGTTAGCTCCTACAATGAGCAGTTCTTC. Encoded protein: CASSGGLAGVSSYNEQFF.

The chain recombines TRBV30 with TRBJ1-2, with a tentative D call TRBD1 (6 bases). V was trimmed by 2 bases and J by 6 bases, leaving 13 bases between them. CDR1 GTSNPN and CDR2 SVGIG come from the germline V gene (reference sequence). This CDR3 is built from 13 residues. As DNA, the CDR3 is TGTGCCTGGAGTTTATGGGGGGCTGATGGCTACACCTTC. Amino acid sequence: CAWSLWGADGYTF.

This clone was seen a few times. V gene TRBV4-1 combines with J gene TRBJ1-5, with D hard to call. The CDR3 spans 15 residues. Trimming removed 1 base at V and 2 bases at J, with 9 bases between. Germline V gene data show CDR1 as MGHRA and CDR2 as YSYEKL. Written as DNA, the CDR3 is TGCGCCAGCAGCCAAGTTTACAGCGGCAATCAGCCCCAGCATTTT. Translation gives CASSQVYSGNQPQHF.

This clone was detected only once. The CDR3 reads CASSLAQGLGEKLFF. The CDR3 DNA follows: TGTGCCAGCAGCTTAGCGCAGGGGTTAGGCGAAAAACTGTTTTTT. V is TRBV7-9 and J is TRBJ1-4, with D possibly being TRBD1 (6 bases). The germline V and J ends were trimmed by 0 bases and 8 bases, with 13 bases remaining between them. CDR3 size: 15 residues. Per germline, CDR1 SEHNR and CDR2 FQNEAQ (reference sequence). The full variable domain, completed using reference TRBV7-9 and TRBJ1-4, is DTGVSQNPRHKITKRGQNVTFRCDPISEHNRLYWYRQTLGQGPEFLTYFQNEAQLEKSRLLSDRFSAERPKGSFSTLEIQRTEQGDSAMYLCASSLAQGLGEKLFFGSGTQLSVL.

The chain employs TRBV5-1 and TRBJ2-7; a possible D gene is TRBD1 (6 bases). V was trimmed by 4 bases and J by 6 bases, leaving 14 bases between them. Germline values: CDR1 SGHRS, CDR2 YFSETQ. The length of the CDR3 is 13 residues. CDR3 nucleotides: TGCGCCAGCAGCGCAGGGGCCAGGAGCGAGCAGTACTTC. This codes for CASSAGARSEQYF.

The V and J genes are TRBV4-3 and TRBJ2-5, with TRBD1 as a possible D gene (5 bases). With 0 bases removed from V and 1 base from J, the gap between germline ends came to 9 bases. The V gene's germline CDR1 is LGHNA and CDR2 YSLEER. The CDR3 totals 15 residues. The CDR3 protein is CASSQESTGQETQYF. In nucleotides, the CDR3 is TGCGCCAGCAGCCAAGAATCTACAGGCCAAGAGACCCAGTACTTC.

The gene calls are TRBV7-2 and TRBJ1-2; TRBD1 aligns across 7 bases. Unmatched junction bases numbered 4, after V lost 4 bases and J lost 5 bases. The V gene's germline CDR1 is SGHTA and CDR2 FQGNSA. The CDR3 runs 13 residues. CDR3 region: CASSWGQSYGYTF. The CDR3 bases are TGTGCCAGCAGCTGGGGACAGTCATATGGCTACACCTTC.

The rearrangement joins TRBV28 to TRBJ1-2, with no clear D. Germline CDR1 reads MDHEN; CDR2 reads SYDVKM. This CDR3 has 13 residues. Trimming pared 5 bases from V and 5 bases from J, leaving 12 bases between. The CDR3 sequence: CASSPNIGYGYTF. The CDR3, as DNA: TGTGCCAGCAGTCCAAACATAGGGTATGGCTACACCTTC.

V and J are TRBV10-3 and TRBJ2-1; either TRBD1 or TRBD2 may fit D (5 bases each). Trimming removed 6 bases at V and 10 bases at J, with 22 bases between. Germline CDR1 ENHRY, CDR2 SYGVKD. The CDR3 runs to 15 residues. The CDR3 spells CAISRHQGGAEEQFF. The CDR3 nucleotides are TGTGCCATCAGCCGCCACCAGGGTGGAGCGGAGGAGCAGTTCTTC.

This rearrangement joins TRBV18 to TRBJ2-7; 8 bases match TRBD2. J was trimmed by 3 bases and V by 2 bases; bases with no gene match: 9. CDR1 is KGHSH, CDR2 LQKENI, per germline. This CDR3 region has 16 residues. CDR3 DNA: TGTGCCAGCTCACCAGGAGCACTAGCGGACGACTACGAGCAGTACTTC. Encoded protein: CASSPGALADDYEQYF.

This clone was found once. The V call is TRBV15, the J call TRBJ2-3, with D perhaps TRBD2 (6 bases). The CDR3 is made up of 15 amino acids. From germline, CDR1 is LNHNV and CDR2 YYDKDF (reference sequence). Trimming took 0 bases from V and 2 from J, leaving 9 bases between them. CDR3 amino acids: CATSRDWDSTDTQYF. The CDR3, as DNA: TGTGCCACCAGCAGAGATTGGGACTCCACAGATACGCAGTATTTT.

The chain joins TRBV5-1 to TRBJ1-2; TRBD1 might be the D (5 bases). Germline V gives CDR1 SGHRS, CDR2 YFSETQ. The CDR3 contains 15 residues. The V end was cut by 1 base, the J end by 0 bases, with 10 bases between. The CDR3 DNA reads TGCGCCAGCAGCTTGAGTGGGGCAGCTAACTATGGCTACACCTTC. It translates to CASSLSGAANYGYTF.

V gene TRBV15 combines with J gene TRBJ2-7; D gene unclear. CDR1 and CDR2 (germline): LNHNV, YYDKDF (reference sequence). This CDR3 region has 16 residues. The V end was cut by 3 bases, the J end by 1 base, with 16 bases between. DNA for the CDR3: TGTGCCACCAGCAGGAGACTCAACCCGGCATCCTACGAGCAGTACTTC. The encoded protein is CATSRRLNPASYEQYF.

The rearrangement joins TRBV29-1 to TRBJ2-1; possible D gene TRBD2, 6 bases. V lost 1 base and J lost 6, with 10 bases in between. CDR3 length: 13 amino acids. Per the germline V gene, CDR1 is SQVTM and CDR2 is ANQGSEA. CDR3 in DNA: TGCAGCGTTGAAGGACTAGATTCCAATGAGCAGTTCTTC. This sequence encodes CSVEGLDSNEQFF.

The V gene is TRBV11-2, the J gene TRBJ2-2; D perhaps matches TRBD2 (6 bases). Trimming took off 2 bases at V and 5 bases at J, with 15 bases between the two ends. Germline V CDR1 and CDR2: SGHAT, FQNNGV. The CDR3 consists of 16 residues. The CDR3 loop is CASSLMASEWTGELFF. CDR3 in DNA: TGTGCCAGCAGCTTAATGGCTAGCGAATGGACCGGGGAGCTGTTTTTT.

This clone was counted a few times. The chain uses TRBV7-9 and TRBJ2-7; a possible D gene is TRBD1 (6 bases). The V end was cut by 1 base, the J end by 3 bases, with 16 bases between. CDR1 SEHNR and CDR2 FQNEAQ come from the germline V gene (reference sequence). This CDR3 is built from 16 residues. The CDR3 is CASSLGYTDRNYEQYF. CDR3 bases: TGTGCCAGCAGCTTAGGGTACACAGACAGGAACTACGAGCAGTACTTC.

The chain has TRBV6-5 and TRBJ1-4; D ambiguous. V lost 4 bases and J 7 bases, leaving 16 bases between the germline ends. The CDR3 covers 15 residues. Germline V CDR1 and CDR2: MNHEY, SVGAGI. This chain's CDR3 is CASSFIRRRGEKLFF. CDR3 DNA: TGTGCCAGCAGTTTCATCAGGCGCCGTGGTGAAAAACTGTTTTTT.

The chain couples TRBV28 to TRBJ2-7, with unresolved D. This CDR3 comprises 12 residues. Germline lookup yields CDR1 MDHEN and CDR2 SYDVKM. The ends were cut back, 6 bases at V and 7 bases at J, with 13 bases in the middle. Here the CDR3 DNA reads TGTGCCAGCAGGACGGTGGGTCAGGAGCAGTACTTC. As protein: CASRTVGQEQYF.

There are a few counts of this clone. The V and J genes are TRBV5-1 and TRBJ1-2, with D possibly TRBD1 on 6 matching bases. Trimming left V 0 bases short and J 1 base short, with 13 bases between. This CDR3 region has 16 residues. Germline-derived CDR1 and CDR2 are SGHRS and YFSETQ. CDR3 protein: CASSLGDINFNYGYTF. CDR3 DNA sequence: TGCGCCAGCAGCTTGGGGGACATTAACTTTAACTATGGCTACACCTTC.

V is TRBV12-5 and J is TRBJ2-1; 8 nucleotides align to TRBD1. Looked up from germline, CDR1 is LGHNT and CDR2 is FRNRAP. The junction had 17 bases not matched to a gene; V was cut back by 4 bases and J by 0 bases. The CDR3 covers 20 residues. Here the CDR3 DNA reads TGTGCTAGTGGTTCGACCGGGACAGGAGGTGGTTCCGACTCCTACAATGAGCAGTTCTTC. This sequence encodes CASGSTGTGGGSDSYNEQFF.

The genes are TRBV7-2 and TRBJ1-2; possibly TRBD1 for D (6 bases). Germline loops: CDR1 SGHTA, CDR2 FQGNSA. This CDR3 is 14 amino acids long. V was cut by 4 bases and J by 3 bases, with 12 bases left in between. The CDR3 spells CASSSFRGDYGYTF. In nucleotides, the CDR3 is TGTGCCAGCAGCTCCTTCAGGGGAGACTATGGCTACACCTTC.